Listed below are T cell receptor beta chains from one sample, sequenced in a study of CD8+CD57+ T cells in acquired aplastic anemia. In TCRdb, the reads were re-called with MiXCR into one record per CDR3 protein. Among about 220,000 distinct CDR3 sequences listed, 34% were seen once. The sample taken for sequencing was sorted CD4+, CD8+, or CD8+CD57+ T cells (not recorded which) from PBMCs. The receptors originated from a human donor in good health, serving as a control. Both conserved end residues are part of each CDR3. The D gene is left open where the match is weak. Not every row has a clone size; where given, it reads once, few, many or a size class.

J: TRBJ2-3
V: TRBV9
size: NA
D: NA
DNA: TGTGCCAGCAGCAGGGGAGGGGGAGATACGCAGTATTTT
CDR3: CASSRGGGDTQYF

J: TRBJ2-3
V: TRBV9
size: many
D: TRBD1
DNA: TGTGCCAGCAGCGTAGGAGGGGGCGCTAGCACAGATACGCAGTATTTT
CDR3: CASSVGGGASTDTQYF

J: TRBJ2-5
V: TRBV12-3/TRBV12-4
size: few
D: TRBD1
DNA: TGTGCCAGCAGGAAGGACAGGGTAATACAAGAGACCCAGTACTTC
CDR3: CASRKDRVIQETQYF

J: TRBJ1-1
V: TRBV9
size: many
D: TRBD1
DNA: TGTGCCAGCAGCCAGGGGGGGCTGGGGATGAACACTGAAGCTTTCTTT
CDR3: CASSQGGLGMNTEAFF

J: TRBJ2-1
V: TRBV5-5
size: many
D: TRBD1
DNA: TGTGCCAGCAGCCCGACAGGGGACCACAATGAGCAGTTCTTC
CDR3: CASSPTGDHNEQFF

J: TRBJ2-7
V: TRBV11-1
size: many
D: TRBD1
DNA: TGTGCCAGCCGAGACAGGGAGAGCTCCTACGAGCAGTACTTC
CDR3: CASRDRESSYEQYF

J: TRBJ1-2
V: TRBV25-1
size: NA
D: TRBD1
DNA: TGTGCCTGCAGTGACACTGGGACAGGCGCTGGCTACACCTTC
CDR3: CACSDTGTGAGYTF

J: TRBJ2-3
V: TRBV3-1
size: NA
D: TRBD2
DNA: TGTGCCAGCAGCCGGGGGGCCGCACTAGCGGGGAGCACAGATACGCAGTATTTT
CDR3: CASSRGAALAGSTDTQYF

J: TRBJ1-6
V: TRBV15
size: NA
D: NA
DNA: TGTGCCACCAGCAGAGATGCAGGGCCAAATGGTTCACCCCTCCACTTT
CDR3: CATSRDAGPNGSPLHF

J: TRBJ2-5
V: TRBV10-3
size: few
D: NA
DNA: TGTGCCAGCTCAAACCGGGAGTATGAGACCCAGTACTTC
CDR3: CASSNREYETQYF

J: TRBJ2-5
V: TRBV25-1
size: few
D: TRBD2
DNA: TGTGCCAGCAGTGGGGGGGGTACGAGGACCCAGTACTTC
CDR3: CASSGGGTRTQYF

J: TRBJ1-1
V: TRBV9
size: many
D: NA
DNA: TGTGCCAGCAGCGTAGGGGCGACAGGCGAAGCTTTCTTT
CDR3: CASSVGATGEAFF

J: TRBJ2-1
V: TRBV25-1
size: NA
D: NA
DNA: TGTGCCAGCAGCTTGGTAGGGGATTTCTGCAATGAGCAGTTCTTC
CDR3: CASSLVGDFCNEQFF

J: TRBJ2-4
V: TRBV11-1
size: NA
D: NA
DNA: TGTGCCAGCAGCTTAATTTCGGGGCCCCTAGCCAAAAACATTCAGTACTTC
CDR3: CASSLISGPLAKNIQYF

J: TRBJ2-7
V: TRBV10-3
size: NA
D: NA
DNA: TGTGCCACCGGGACGGACTACGAGCAGTACTTC
CDR3: CATGTDYEQYF